These 10 T cell receptor beta chains originate from one sample sequenced in a study of blood T cells in healthy people across ages. The use of a sample-barcoded 5' primer and a J-beta primer mix characterized a second PCR of about 6 to 11 cycles. TCRdb called the 5' RACE reads again in MiXCR, with one record for every CDR3 protein. The sample records more than 700,000 distinct CDR3 sequences, less than 60% being singletons. Material: blood. These receptors were collected from a man older than 75 in good health.

V and J are TRBV5-1 and TRBJ2-7; 7 bases are shared with TRBD1. This CDR3 has 15 amino acids. V dropped 4 bases and J dropped 7; count of bases not matched to a gene: 14. The germline gives CDR1 SGHRS, CDR2 YFSETQ. In DNA form, the CDR3 reads TGCGCCAGCAGCCCGACAGGGCCCGGGTACAATGAGCAGTACTTC. Translation: CASSPTGPGYNEQYF.

The chain couples TRBV29-1 to TRBJ2-3; 7 bases align to TRBD2. V trimming: 3 bases; J trimming: 1 base; junction bases outside the gene matches: 4. This CDR3 is 14 amino acids long. Germline CDR1 reads SQVTM; CDR2 reads ANQGSEA. The CDR3 is CSVDRAGGTDTQYF. The CDR3 nucleotides are TGCAGCGTTGACCGGGCGGGGGGCACAGATACGCAGTATTTT.

This chain links TRBV11-2 with TRBJ2-5, with D maybe TRBD2 (6 bases). Germline CDR1 is SGHAT and CDR2 is FQNNGV. The CDR3 is made up of 15 amino acids. Trimming stripped 1 base from V and 2 bases from J, with 11 bases between. The CDR3, as DNA: TGTGCCAGCAGCTTAGGCGATAGCGGTCAAGAGACCCAGTACTTC. Translation gives CASSLGDSGQETQYF.

This chain joins TRBV27 and TRBJ1-1, with 7 positions matching TRBD1. The CDR3 runs 14 residues. With V trimmed by 1 base and J by 6 bases, 5 bases remained unmatched. Per germline, CDR1 MNHEY and CDR2 SMNVEV (reference sequence). The CDR3 bases are TGTGCCAGCAGTTTATTCACAGGGGACGCTGAAGCTTTCTTT. This encodes CASSLFTGDAEAFF.

This clonotype was counted between two and nine times. The chain has TRBV19 and TRBJ2-5; D call uncertain. The CDR3 is 13 amino acids. Germline V gene data show CDR1 as LNHDA and CDR2 as SQIVND (reference sequence). V was pared by 6 bases and J by 4 bases, with 12 bases between. This CDR3 is CASRPGPGETQYF. The CDR3 DNA is TGTGCCAGTAGGCCCGGCCCAGGAGAGACCCAGTACTTC.

This clonotype occurred once. The chain uses TRBV6-6 and TRBJ1-4, with 8 bases aligning to TRBD1. Germline V gene data show CDR1 as MNHNY and CDR2 as SVGAGI (reference sequence). The V segment lost 4 bases and the J segment 8 bases; nucleotides outside the gene matches: 6. CDR3 length: 14 residues. CDR3 coding DNA: TGTGCCAGCAGTTTGGACAGGGTGGACGAAAAACTGTTTTTT. Translation gives CASSLDRVDEKLFF.

As regards this clonotype: One end of the junction varies from germline; a read error may be responsible. The chain combines TRBV7-2 with TRBJ2-5; no firm D call. This CDR3 region has 14 residues. Germline lookup yields CDR1 SGHTA and CDR2 FQGNSA. CDR3 loop: CASSVALARETQYF. The CDR3 DNA reads TGTGCCAGCAGCGTAGCTTTAGCTCGAGAGACCCAGTACTTC.

The chain employs TRBV28 and TRBJ2-7, with D tentatively TRBD1 (6 bases). The CDR3 has 18 residues. The V end lost 7 bases, the J end lost 1 base, and 26 bases lay between the germline ends. In germline, CDR1 is MDHEN, CDR2 SYDVKM. CDR3 sequence: CASTGIPDRTGSSYEQYF. For the CDR3, the DNA is TGTGCCAGCACCGGGATACCGGACAGAACGGGGTCATCCTACGAGCAGTACTTC.

This clonotype showed up just a few times. This chain connects TRBV7-8 to TRBJ1-2; tentatively, D is TRBD1 (6 bases). Per germline, CDR1 SGHVS and CDR2 FQNEAQ. The ends were cut back, 3 bases at V and 6 bases at J, with 14 bases in the middle. The CDR3 is 14 residues long. CDR3 in amino acids: CASSFGGAQDGYTF. Written as DNA, the CDR3 is TGTGCCAGCAGCTTCGGGGGCGCCCAAGATGGCTACACCTTC. Using reference TRBV7-8 and TRBJ1-2 for the parts outside the CDR3, the full variable domain is GAGVSQSPRYKVAKRGQDVALRCDPISGHVSLFWYQQALGQGPEFLTYFQNEAQLDKSGLPSDRFFAERPEGSVSTLKIQRTQQEDSAVYLCASSFGGAQDGYTFGSGTRLTVV.

The chain couples TRBV5-1 to TRBJ2-1; a possible D gene is TRBD2 (6 bases). Trimming stripped 4 bases from V and 9 bases from J, with 17 bases between. The CDR3 covers 14 residues. Germline V gene sequence: CDR1 SGHRS, CDR2 YFSETQ. CDR3 nucleotide sequence: TGCGCCAGCAGCGGCGGGACTCGGAGAGGTGAGCAGTTCTTC. This encodes CASSGGTRRGEQFF. Filled out from reference TRBV5-1 and TRBJ2-1, the complete variable domain reads KAGVTQTPRYLIKTRGQQVTLSCSPISGHRSVSWYQQTPGQGLQFLFEYFSETQRNKGNFPGRFSGRQFSNSRSEMNVSTLELGDSALYLCASSGGTRRGEQFFGPGTRLTVL.